This entry concerns a single T cell receptor (beta chain). The record originates from a study of blood T cell repertoires in COVID-19. Study-wide context: Samples of COVID-19 (acute and convalescent) were obtained from the United States, Italy and Spain. PBMCs, B-cell-depleted T cells, or T cells were the source of the cDNA or gDNA that made up the material.

Study processing details: Amplifying reference gene primers gave estimates of nucleated cell counts. Clones were read by immunoSEQ multiplex PCR, and TCRdb kept only the in-frame ones, dropping some. Clonal size and the V and J genes are those of that table, whereas D and trimming came from the DNA. The table includes some 180,000 clones, 76% detected once. Trimming removed 3 bases at V and 4 bases at J, with 7 bases between. This CDR3 is built from 13 residues. Looked up from germline, CDR1 is MNHEY and CDR2 is SVGAGI. Sequenced: peripheral blood. The TCR comes from a woman in her forties or fifties with active or convalescent COVID-19. J is TRBJ2-1 and V is TRBV6-5; the D is unclear. CDR3 sequence: CASSYSGYNEQFF. The DNA of the CDR3 is TGTGCCAGCAGTTATTCAGGATACAATGAGCAGTTCTTC.